The text below deals with one T cell receptor beta chain. The antigen is undetermined. The data stem from a study of a mutant IDH1 vaccine in newly diagnosed glioma. The protocol was immunoSEQ multiplex PCR, while the TCRdb copy is restricted to in-frame clones and leaves out a portion. The data show 20,000 to 30,000 clones, approximately 82% seen once. As to time point: week 35, safety follow-up. Topical imiquimod was applied with each vaccine dose, which held 300 ug of mutant IDH1 20-mer peptide. Material: PBMCs, obtained from a glioma patient whose treatment included an IDH1 peptide vaccine. This receptor was identified in a man younger than 45 with glioma.

CDR3 sequence reads: CASEPGQGKVGYTF. CDR3 nucleotide sequence: TGTGCCAGTGAACCGGGACAGGGTAAAGTCGGCTACACCTTC. The chain uses TRBV2 and TRBJ1-2; 9 nucleotides match TRBD1. The CDR3 runs 14 residues. CDR1 is SNHLY and CDR2 is FYNNEI in the germline V gene. The junction had 13 bases not matched to a gene; V was cut back by 9 bases and J by 8 bases.